The rows below give T cell receptor beta chains drawn from one sample of a study of Ad26.COV2.S vaccination and SARS-CoV-2 variants. The table came from immunoSEQ multiplex PCR; TCRdb's copy has only in-frame clones and leaves some out. The table lists roughly 40,000 clones, around 83% of them singletons, with about 45% in the top ten. This material consisted of peripheral blood, taken after recovery from COVID-19. The receptors come from a human donor who had recovered from COVID-19. Each CDR3 is given without its conserved first and last residue. Size values are once, few and many counts, or a class for expanded clones, and some rows have none.

v_gene: TRBV4-2
abundance: .
j_gene: TRBJ2-4
CDR3aa: ASSQGADIQY

v_gene: TRBV11-2
abundance: .
j_gene: TRBJ2-7
CDR3aa: ASSLSLSSNQY

v_gene: TRBV2
abundance: .
j_gene: TRBJ2-5
CDR3aa: ASSRGTETQY

v_gene: TRBV3-1/TRBV3-2
abundance: .
j_gene: TRBJ1-3
CDR3aa: ASQGSRGNTIY

v_gene: TRBV19
abundance: .
j_gene: TRBJ1-2
CDR3aa: ASKRDRATYGYT

v_gene: TRBV9
abundance: .
j_gene: TRBJ2-5
CDR3aa: ASSVGQETQY

v_gene: TRBV11-2
abundance: .
j_gene: TRBJ2-3
CDR3aa: ASSSPREGRGTDTQY

v_gene: TRBV19
abundance: .
j_gene: TRBJ1-4
CDR3aa: ASSFLRNEKLF

v_gene: TRBV20-1
abundance: .
j_gene: TRBJ2-1
CDR3aa: SARSNEQF

v_gene: TRBV12-5
abundance: many
j_gene: TRBJ1-4
CDR3aa: ASSYLGTNEKLF

v_gene: TRBV5-1
abundance: .
j_gene: TRBJ2-1
CDR3aa: ASSLGTSFYNEQF

v_gene: TRBV12-5
abundance: .
j_gene: TRBJ1-2
CDR3aa: ASGLVGTGLRYT

v_gene: TRBV6-5
abundance: .
j_gene: TRBJ1-6
CDR3aa: ASSSSRGSPLH

v_gene: TRBV6-5
abundance: .
j_gene: TRBJ2-7
CDR3aa: ASSLTRRTAEYEQY

v_gene: TRBV5-1
abundance: .
j_gene: TRBJ1-4
CDR3aa: ASSWEARGEKLF

v_gene: TRBV5-1
abundance: .
j_gene: TRBJ1-3
CDR3aa: ASSLATGFRGNTIY

v_gene: TRBV19
abundance: .
j_gene: TRBJ1-1
CDR3aa: ASIAPRRWAEAF

v_gene: TRBV28
abundance: many
j_gene: TRBJ1-6
CDR3aa: ASSPGDNSPLH

v_gene: TRBV7-9
abundance: .
j_gene: TRBJ1-1
CDR3aa: ASSLGPVTVNTEAF

v_gene: TRBV7-2
abundance: .
j_gene: TRBJ1-1
CDR3aa: ASSLNRNTEAF

v_gene: TRBV5-1
abundance: .
j_gene: TRBJ2-7
CDR3aa: ASSLAGTSSEQY

v_gene: TRBV6-5
abundance: .
j_gene: TRBJ1-3
CDR3aa: ASSLGGGTGNTIY

v_gene: TRBV4-2
abundance: .
j_gene: TRBJ2-3
CDR3aa: ASSQDPRLSVTQY

v_gene: TRBV5-1
abundance: .
j_gene: TRBJ2-3
CDR3aa: ASSLAGRVSLPYTDTQY

v_gene: TRBV9
abundance: .
j_gene: TRBJ1-4
CDR3aa: ASSTGPGQGIEKLF

v_gene: TRBV10-3
abundance: .
j_gene: TRBJ1-1
CDR3aa: AVAGTVGMNTEAF

v_gene: TRBV7-2
abundance: .
j_gene: TRBJ1-5
CDR3aa: ASSLANLINQPQH

v_gene: TRBV4-1
abundance: .
j_gene: TRBJ1-1
CDR3aa: ASSQAMVHTEAF

v_gene: TRBV5-1
abundance: .
j_gene: TRBJ1-1
CDR3aa: ASSLARGNTEAF

v_gene: TRBV5-1
abundance: .
j_gene: TRBJ1-1
CDR3aa: ASSLDRGFGTEAF

v_gene: TRBV12-1
abundance: .
j_gene: TRBJ2-1
CDR3aa: ASSATSEKPYNEQF

v_gene: TRBV3-1/TRBV3-2
abundance: .
j_gene: TRBJ1-1
CDR3aa: ASSQVQSITEAF

v_gene: TRBV20-1
abundance: .
j_gene: TRBJ2-7
CDR3aa: SAFRGGEQY

v_gene: TRBV6-6
abundance: .
j_gene: TRBJ2-3
CDR3aa: ASSPKRRVFSLGTDTQY